This TCR beta chain is drawn from a study of shared clonotypes between healthy human individuals. Looking at the study overall: With ages of 18 to 49, the donors were two women and three men.

The study's findings and limits: Rarefaction demonstrated incomplete sorted-subset sequencing despite large depth. Sampling used blood alone; tissue repertoires probably differ.

Cells designated naive CD8 were CD45RO-negative and were positively selected for CCR7, with terminally differentiated effector memory CD45RA+ cells excluded. The donors were adults (healthy and HIV-negative) with no recent acute infections or vaccinations. Here immunoSEQ multiplex PCR was the method, and the copy in TCRdb shows in-frame clones only, minus some. The repertoire has fewer than 1 million clones, approximately 97% of them found once; the top ten carry less than 0.25%. In regard to this clone: Antigen: not known. Sequence at one end of the junction differs from germline and may be a read error.

Germline V CDR1 and CDR2: SSHAT, FNYEAQ (reference sequence). The CDR3 length is 15 residues. This sequence was found in a man aged 25-45 years in good health. Sequenced input: naive CD8+ T cells sorted from blood. V and J are TRBV7-7 and TRBJ2-1; 9 bases agree with TRBD1. The CDR3 here is CASSPQTGGINEQFF. The CDR3 region has the DNA TGTGCTAGCAGCCCTCAGACAGGGGGGATCAATGAGCAGTTCTTC.